The present T cell receptor beta chain was sequenced within a study of cytomegalovirus exposure and HLA in healthy donors. Unmatched junction bases numbered 4, after V lost 5 bases and J lost 2 bases. Germline-derived CDR1 and CDR2 are LNHDA and SQIVND (reference sequence). CDR3 length: 14 residues. The PCR contained 60 Vbeta and 13 Jbeta primers. Sequencing used immunoSEQ multiplex PCR; TCRdb keeps in-frame clones, though not all of them. The repertoire consists of around 98,000 clones, with roughly 70% occurring once and the leading ten covering 2% to 2.5%. Study findings and constraints: One later analysis reportedly identified an Asian-associated ancestry cluster that showed fewer N-insertions than the approximately 700-donor mean. In a later analysis, TCR beta V- and J-gene trimming showed a link to a missense DCLRE1C variant. The study designated 150 to 200 TCR beta chains cytomegalovirus-associated.

All the people who gave samples were healthy bone marrow donors. For this clone: The antigen is unknown.

Input material: PBMCs. The receptor was isolated from a man aged 50-60 years in good health and CMV-seronegative. V gene TRBV19 combines with J gene TRBJ2-5; 8 bases agree with TRBD1. The CDR3 is CASSLGQGQETQYF. DNA for the CDR3: TGTGCCAGTAGTCTAGGACAGGGTCAAGAGACCCAGTACTTC.